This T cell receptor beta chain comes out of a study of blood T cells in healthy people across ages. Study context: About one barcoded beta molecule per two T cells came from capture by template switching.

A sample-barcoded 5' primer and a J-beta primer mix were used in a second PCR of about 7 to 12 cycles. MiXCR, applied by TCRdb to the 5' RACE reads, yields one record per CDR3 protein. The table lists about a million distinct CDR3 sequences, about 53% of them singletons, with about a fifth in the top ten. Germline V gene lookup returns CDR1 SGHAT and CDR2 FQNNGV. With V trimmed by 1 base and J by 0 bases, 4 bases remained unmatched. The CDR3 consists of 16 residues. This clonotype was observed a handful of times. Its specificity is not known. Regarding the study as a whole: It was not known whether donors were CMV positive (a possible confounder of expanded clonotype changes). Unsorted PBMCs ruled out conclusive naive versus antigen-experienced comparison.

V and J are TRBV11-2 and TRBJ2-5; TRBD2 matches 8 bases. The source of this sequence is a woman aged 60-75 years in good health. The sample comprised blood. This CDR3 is CASSLGASGYQETQYF. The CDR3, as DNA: TGTGCCAGCAGCTTAGGAGCTAGCGGGTACCAAGAGACCCAGTACTTC.